The T cell receptor (beta chain) under discussion was sequenced for a study of blood T cell repertoires in COVID-19. On the study more broadly: Whether acute or convalescent, the COVID-19 samples came from the United States, Italy and Spain. PBMCs, B-cell-depleted T cells, or T cells were the source of the cDNA or gDNA that made up the material.

Some clones are missing from TCRdb's copy, which holds only in-frame ones; the method was immunoSEQ multiplex PCR. The table records some 330,000 clones, approximately 88% of them present only once. This CDR3 spans 13 amino acids. Trimming took off 8 bases at V and 7 bases at J, with 17 bases between the two ends. Germline V lookup: CDR1 LGHDT, CDR2 YNNKEL (reference sequence). The sequence derives from a man aged 30 to 45 who had recovered from COVID-19. V is TRBV3-1 (or the pseudogene TRBV3-2) and J is TRBJ2-5, with a possible D match to TRBD2 (5 bases). Source material: PBMCs or T cells enriched from blood (not recorded which). CDR3 protein: CASADRGVGTQYF. The DNA of the CDR3 is TGTGCCAGCGCGGATCGGGGAGTCGGGACCCAGTACTTC.